The clone carrying this T cell receptor (beta chain) was counted between two and nine times. The germline gene is not matched at one end of the junction; a read error may be the cause. The isolated RNA, all of it, was reverse transcribed, so expressed TCRB transcripts were what got sequenced. Sequencing was performed with immunoSEQ multiplex PCR; in TCRdb, only in-frame clones are kept and a portion is missing. Altogether 900,000 or so clones are present, about a sixth being singletons, with the ten largest covering about 0.025%. This specimen comes from a study of beta chain features in type 1 diabetes. Germline CDR1 reads SGHTA; CDR2 reads FQGNSA. The CDR3 is 16 residues long.

The chain is built from TRBV7-2 and TRBJ1-1, with 9 nucleotides matching TRBD1. This TCR came from a woman aged 18 to 35 in good health. The sample taken for sequencing was naive CD4+ T cells from blood. The CDR3 loop is CASSFRTGGRQGSLIF. For the CDR3, the DNA is TGTGCCAGCAGCTTCAGAACAGGGGGCCGTCAAGGGAGTTTGATCTTT.